Shown below are 21 T cell receptor beta chains from a single sample sequenced in a study of blood T cell repertoires in COVID-19. Sequenced by immunoSEQ multiplex PCR; TCRdb stores in-frame clones only, minus some. The top ten clones hold approximately 2.9% of a sample with 350,000 to 450,000 clones, around nine tenths of them seen once. Sample: peripheral blood. The receptor source for this set is a human donor in a cohort sampled during active COVID-19.

The DNA for the CDR3 is TGTGCCAGCAGCTTAATTTACGCGGGAGGTGGCACCGGGGAGCTGTTTTTT. Protein sequence: CASSLIYAGGGTGELFF. The chain joins TRBV7-6 to TRBJ2-2; 8 bases agree with TRBD2. The junction had 9 bases not matched to a gene; V was cut back by 2 bases and J by 4 bases. The CDR3 is made up of 17 amino acids. Germline CDR1 SGHVS, CDR2 FNYEAQ.

V is TRBV30 and J is TRBJ1-6, with 9 bases matching TRBD1. The CDR3 has 15 amino acids. Trimming removed 5 bases from V and 7 bases from J; junction bases left unmatched: 9. Germline V lookup: CDR1 GTSNPN, CDR2 SVGIG (reference sequence). CDR3 bases: TGTGCCTGGGCCTATACAGGGGGCCGAAATTCACCCCTCCACTTT. Residues: CAWAYTGGRNSPLHF.

This clone was found once. This sequence joins TRBV28 and TRBJ2-7; 11 bases match TRBD2. In germline, CDR1 is MDHEN, CDR2 SYDVKM. V lost 6 bases, J lost 1 base, and 11 bases stayed unmatched. This CDR3 has 17 amino acids. CDR3 in amino acids: CASSFRGGTSGSYEQYF. For the CDR3, the DNA is TGTGCCAGCAGCTTTCGAGGGGGGACTAGCGGATCCTACGAGCAGTACTTC.

This rearrangement joins TRBV5-5 to TRBJ2-7; possible D gene TRBD2, 5 bases. Trimming cost V 0 bases and J 3 bases, with 13 bases left between them. Germline V gives CDR1 SGHKS, CDR2 YYEKEE (reference sequence). CDR3 size: 15 residues. The CDR3, as DNA: TGTGCCAGCAGCTTGGCACCTAGCCATCTCTACGAGCAGTACTTC. It translates to CASSLAPSHLYEQYF.

The chain uses TRBV21-1 and TRBJ2-7; the table gives TRBD2 as D, unverified against the DNA. TRBV21-1 is given as a pseudogene. CDR3 length equals 19 residues. The CDR3 nucleotides read TGTGCCAGCAGCAATTCCACCCGCGAGGTAAGAACGGTCTCCTACGAGCAGTACTTC. Protein product: CASSNSTREVRTVSYEQYF.

The chain recombines TRBV5-1 with TRBJ2-7; D might be TRBD2 (5 bases). This CDR3 has 13 residues. CDR1 and CDR2 from the germline V gene are SGHRS and YFSETQ. Trimming cost V 4 bases and J 2 bases, with 10 bases left between them. This chain's CDR3 is CASSLDLTYEQYF. The CDR3 DNA reads as TGCGCCAGCAGCCTGGACTTAACCTACGAGCAGTACTTC.

Concerning this clone itself: Sequence at one end of the junction differs from germline and may be a read error. The chain links TRBV5-1 to TRBJ1-1, with D perhaps TRBD1 (5 bases). The CDR3 loop spans 13 amino acids. The V gene's germline CDR1 is SGHRS and CDR2 YFSETQ. CDR3 protein: CASNTGSNSEAFF. The CDR3 DNA reads TGCGCCAGCAACACAGGATCGAACTCTGAAGCTTTCTTT.

The chain joins TRBV30 to TRBJ2-3; 7 nucleotides match TRBD2. Germline CDR1 reads GTSNPN; CDR2 reads SVGIG (reference sequence). This CDR3 spans 14 amino acids. V gave up 1 base and J gave up 3 bases; unmatched junction bases: 4. The CDR3 sequence: CAWSGGRATDTQYF. As DNA, the CDR3 is TGTGCCTGGAGTGGTGGGAGGGCGACAGATACGCAGTATTTT.

This chain links TRBV9 with TRBJ2-2; 9 bases are shared with TRBD2. This CDR3 comprises 16 residues. Germline-derived CDR1 and CDR2 are SGDLS and YYNGEE. With V trimmed by 4 bases and J by 6 bases, 10 bases remained unmatched. The CDR3 region is CASSTAAAGGAGELFF. DNA of the CDR3: TGTGCCAGCAGCACCGCCGCAGCGGGAGGCGCCGGGGAGCTGTTTTTT.

This sequence joins TRBV15 and TRBJ2-5, with D perhaps TRBD2 (7 bases). Trimming pared 1 base from V and 5 bases from J, leaving 14 bases between. CDR1 is LNHNV, CDR2 YYDKDF, per germline (reference sequence). The CDR3 runs to 15 residues. CDR3 sequence reads: CATSRGRGAGETQYF. In nucleotides, the CDR3 is TGTGCCACCAGCAGAGGACGGGGGGCGGGGGAGACCCAGTACTTC.

The chain uses TRBV30 and TRBJ2-3, with unresolved D. Per germline, CDR1 GTSNPN and CDR2 SVGIG (reference sequence). This CDR3 is built from 13 residues. Between the trimmed V and J ends, which lost 0 bases and 5 bases, there was a span of 9 bases. CDR3 DNA: TGTGCCTGGAGTGTATCTCGCGAAGATACGCAGTATTTT. It yields the protein CAWSVSREDTQYF.

This chain uses TRBV19 with TRBJ2-1, with TRBD1 identical over 10 bases. Germline trimming cut 8 bases from V and 2 bases from J; bases unmatched to any gene: 3. Germline V gene lookup returns CDR1 LNHDA and CDR2 SQIVND (reference sequence). The CDR3 spans 14 residues. The DNA for the CDR3 is TGTGCCAGTTCCGGGACAGGGGCCTACAATGAGCAGTTCTTC. It is translated as CASSGTGAYNEQFF. Variable domain in full (rest from reference TRBV19 and TRBJ2-1): DGGITQSPKYLFRKEGQNVTLSCEQNLNHDAMYWYRQDPGQGLRLIYYSQIVNDFQKGDIAEGYSVSREKKESFPLTVTSAQKNPTAFYLCASSGTGAYNEQFFGPGTRLTVL.

This clone was counted once. V and J are TRBV19 and TRBJ2-7; 9 nucleotides match TRBD2. The V segment lost 5 bases and the J segment 3 bases; nucleotides outside the gene matches: 5. CDR1 is LNHDA and CDR2 is SQIVND in the germline V gene (reference sequence). The CDR3 spans 14 residues. CDR3 sequence reads: CASSPSGANYEQYF. For the CDR3, the DNA is TGTGCCAGTAGTCCTAGCGGGGCCAACTACGAGCAGTACTTC.

The CDR3: CASSQEGTSGSGSEQFF. DNA for the CDR3: TGCGCCAGCAGCCAAGAAGGGACTAGCGGGAGTGGGAGTGAGCAGTTCTTC. The genes are TRBV4-1 and TRBJ2-1; TRBD2 aligns across 14 bases. Germline-derived CDR1 and CDR2 are MGHRA and YSYEKL. V lost 0 bases, J lost 9 bases, and 7 bases stayed unmatched. The CDR3 sequence is 17 residues long.

This clone occurred once. This chain joins TRBV2 and TRBJ2-5, with 12 nucleotides matching TRBD1. CDR3 length: 15 residues. Germline loops: CDR1 SNHLY, CDR2 FYNNEI. V shed 4 bases, J shed 5 bases, and the junction held 5 bases outside the gene matches. The CDR3 sequence is CASSVGTGGLETQYF. CDR3 DNA: TGTGCCAGCAGTGTCGGGACAGGGGGCTTGGAGACCCAGTACTTC.

This CDR3 reads CASRVPGAREQYF. CDR3 coding DNA: TGTGCCAGCAGAGTCCCAGGGGCGCGCGAGCAGTACTTC. The rearrangement links TRBV28 to TRBJ2-7, with D perhaps matching TRBD1 (6 bases). The CDR3 loop spans 13 amino acids. CDR1 MDHEN and CDR2 SYDVKM come from the germline V gene. V was trimmed by 6 bases and J by 6 bases, leaving 15 bases between them.

This clone has just one count. The gene calls are TRBV3-1 (or the pseudogene TRBV3-2) and TRBJ1-4, with unresolved D. CDR1 and CDR2 from the germline V gene are LGHDT and YNNKEL (reference sequence). The germline V and J ends were trimmed by 3 bases and 7 bases, with 15 bases remaining between them. This CDR3 has 15 amino acids. The CDR3 is CASSHLHREFEKLFF. The CDR3 bases are TGTGCCAGCAGCCATCTACATCGGGAATTTGAAAAACTGTTTTTT.

This clone was found a few times. The rearrangement joins TRBV2 to TRBJ2-5, with a tentative D call TRBD2 (5 bases). The CDR3 loop spans 13 amino acids. Germline V CDR1 and CDR2: SNHLY, FYNNEI. Trimming removed 10 bases at V and 1 base at J, with 13 bases between. CDR3 region: CANSLRVQETQYF. The CDR3 DNA reads as TGTGCCAACTCCTTGAGGGTCCAAGAGACCCAGTACTTC.

The gene calls are TRBV7-9 and TRBJ2-3; possibly TRBD1 for D (6 bases). CDR1 is SEHNR, CDR2 FQNEAQ, per germline (reference sequence). The CDR3 has 15 residues. V lost 5 bases, J lost 5 bases, and 17 bases lay in between. The CDR3: CASSLTGNREDTQYF. CDR3 DNA sequence: TGTGCCAGCAGCCTGACAGGCAACAGGGAAGATACGCAGTATTTT.

The rearrangement uses TRBV10-3 and TRBJ2-4, with 7 bases lining up with TRBD2. Per the germline V gene, CDR1 is ENHRY and CDR2 is SYGVKD. With 0 bases clipped from V and 7 bases from J, the junction kept 3 bases outside the gene matches. This CDR3 has 14 amino acids. The CDR3 is CAISESTGGNIQYF. DNA of the CDR3: TGTGCCATCAGTGAGTCCACCGGGGGGAACATTCAGTACTTC.

The genes are TRBV5-1 and TRBJ2-3; 10 bases match TRBD1. The CDR3 is made up of 15 amino acids. Germline V gene sequence: CDR1 SGHRS, CDR2 YFSETQ. J gave up 2 bases and V 2 bases, and 2 bases lay outside the gene matches. CDR3 in DNA: TGCGCCAGCAGCTTAGGGACAGGGGCCACAGATACGCAGTATTTT. Amino acid sequence: CASSLGTGATDTQYF. Looking up the rest from reference TRBV5-1 and TRBJ2-3 gives the full variable domain: KAGVTQTPRYLIKTRGQQVTLSCSPISGHRSVSWYQQTPGQGLQFLFEYFSETQRNKGNFPGRFSGRQFSNSRSEMNVSTLELGDSALYLCASSLGTGATDTQYFGPGTRLTVL.